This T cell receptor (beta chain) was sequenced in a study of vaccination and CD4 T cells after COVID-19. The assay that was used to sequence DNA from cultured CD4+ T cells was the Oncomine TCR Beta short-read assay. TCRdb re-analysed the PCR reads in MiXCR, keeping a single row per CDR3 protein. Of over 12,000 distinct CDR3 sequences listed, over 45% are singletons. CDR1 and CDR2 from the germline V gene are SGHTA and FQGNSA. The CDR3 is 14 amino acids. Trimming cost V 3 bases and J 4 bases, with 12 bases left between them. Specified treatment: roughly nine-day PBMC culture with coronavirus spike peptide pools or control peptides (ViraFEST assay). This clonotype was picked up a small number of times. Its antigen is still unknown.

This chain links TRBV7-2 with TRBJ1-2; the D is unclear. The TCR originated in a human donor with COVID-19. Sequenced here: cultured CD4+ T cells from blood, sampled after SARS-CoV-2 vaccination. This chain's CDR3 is CASSFGGSAYGYTF. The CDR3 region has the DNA TGTGCCAGCAGCTTTGGAGGTTCTGCCTATGGCTACACCTTC.